A single sample gave rise to the 20 T cell receptor beta chains below, sequenced in a study of follicular helper T cells after annual influenza vaccination. Libraries were prepared by immunoSEQ multiplex PCR; TCRdb keeps only in-frame clonotypes and omits some of them. The sample records thousands of clones, over 75% being singletons. Time point described: 2015-2016 season, 7 days after influenza vaccination. Sample: CXCR5+ CD38- circulating T follicular helper cells from blood, taken 7 days after influenza vaccination. Subset meaning: circulating Tfh, non-naive CD4+CXCR5+PD-1+ (ICOS+CD38+ or ICOS-CD38-). The origin of the receptors is an adult who received the influenza vaccine.

The J gene is TRBJ2-1, the V gene TRBV7-8, with D possibly called TRBD1 or TRBD2 (5 bases each). The CDR3 has 14 residues. Germline values: CDR1 SGHVS, CDR2 FQNEAQ. Trimming stripped 0 bases from V and 5 bases from J, with 8 bases between. CDR3 sequence: CASSLAGTDNEQFF. The CDR3 nucleotides are TGTGCCAGCAGCTTAGCTGGGACGGACAATGAGCAGTTCTTC.

The V and J genes are TRBV6-5 and TRBJ2-1, with 10 bases matching TRBD1. The ends lost 2 bases at V and 3 bases at J; junction bases unmatched: 1. This CDR3 spans 15 amino acids. Germline V lookup: CDR1 MNHEY, CDR2 SVGAGI. The CDR3 sequence is CASSYGTGVYNEQFF. The CDR3 DNA sequence: TGTGCCAGCAGTTACGGGACAGGGGTCTACAATGAGCAGTTCTTC.

The chain has TRBV11-2 and TRBJ2-3; TRBD2 aligns across 9 bases. Germline assignment: CDR1 SGHAT and CDR2 FQNNGV. Losses at the gene ends were 5 bases for V and 4 bases for J; bases not matched to a gene: 4. The CDR3 spans 14 residues. The CDR3 here is CASSPSGKADTQYF. CDR3 sequence (DNA): TGTGCCAGCAGCCCTAGCGGGAAGGCAGATACGCAGTATTTT.

This clone was counted a few times. The rearrangement links TRBV7-3 to TRBJ2-5; no reliable D call. The germline CDR1 and CDR2 sequences are SGHTA and FQGTGA. The CDR3 spans 11 residues. Trimming took off 4 bases at V and 5 bases at J, with 5 bases between the two ends. The CDR3 DNA reads TGTGCCAGCAGCTCTGGGGAGACCCAGTACTTC. Residues: CASSSGETQYF.

The chain uses TRBV5-1 and TRBJ2-4, with D tentatively TRBD1 (5 bases). V was shortened by 3 bases and J by 0 bases, with 10 bases between the two germline ends. The germline V gene encodes CDR1 SGHRS and CDR2 YFSETQ. The CDR3 has 15 residues. DNA for the CDR3: TGCGCCAGCAGCTCCGCAGGACAAGCCAAAAACATTCAGTACTTC. Translation: CASSSAGQAKNIQYF.

V and J are TRBV7-9 and TRBJ2-5; 7 bases line up with TRBD1. J gave up 1 base and V 2 bases, and 4 bases lay outside the gene matches. This CDR3 region has 15 residues. The germline V gene has CDR1 SEHNR and CDR2 FQNEAQ (reference sequence). The CDR3: CASSLRTGLQETQYF. The CDR3 region has the DNA TGTGCCAGCAGCTTAAGGACAGGCCTCCAAGAGACCCAGTACTTC.

The chain joins TRBV6-1 to TRBJ1-5, with D tentatively TRBD1 (6 bases). Germline V gene sequence: CDR1 MNHNS, CDR2 SASEGT. The CDR3 contains 13 residues. V lost 6 bases and J 4 bases, leaving 10 bases between the germline ends. CDR3 in DNA: TGTGCCAGCAGATGGGACACGAATCAGCCCCAGCATTTT. Its translation: CASRWDTNQPQHF.

The chain carries TRBV6-1 and TRBJ1-3; no definite D call. V was pared by 0 bases and J by 0 bases, with 6 bases between. In germline, CDR1 is MNHNS, CDR2 SASEGT. The CDR3 has 15 amino acids. The CDR3 spells CASSEAPSSGNTIYF. The CDR3 DNA sequence: TGTGCCAGCAGTGAAGCGCCCAGCTCTGGAAACACCATATATTTT.

The CDR3 loop is CASSPWTGDEQFF. DNA for the CDR3: TGTGCCAGCAGCCCCTGGACAGGGGATGAGCAGTTCTTC. The V call is TRBV11-1, the J call TRBJ2-1, with 9 bases fitting TRBD1. V lost 5 bases and J lost 8; bases outside the gene matches: 4. The CDR3 spans 13 residues. Germline CDR1 SGHAT, CDR2 FQDESV (reference sequence).

The V gene is TRBV7-6, the J gene TRBJ2-7, with TRBD2 identical over 7 bases. With 3 bases clipped from V and 1 base from J, the junction kept 3 bases outside the gene matches. CDR1 SGHVS and CDR2 FNYEAQ come from the germline V gene. This CDR3 has 14 amino acids. Written as DNA, the CDR3 is TGTGCCAGCAGCTTTAGCGGGCCTTCCTACGAGCAGTACGTC. It translates to CASSFSGPSYEQYV.

This clone was observed a single time. This sequence joins TRBV6-5 and TRBJ1-5; 9 bases fit TRBD1. CDR3 size: 14 residues. Per the germline V gene, CDR1 is MNHEY and CDR2 is SVGAGI. V trimming: 2 bases; J trimming: 4 bases; junction bases outside the gene matches: 0. The CDR3 loop is CASSYGQGNQPQHF. DNA of the CDR3: TGTGCCAGCAGTTACGGACAGGGGAATCAGCCCCAGCATTTT.

The chain is built from TRBV19 and TRBJ1-3, with a weak D call TRBD1 (6 bases). The CDR3 is 15 amino acids. V was shortened by 6 bases and J by 2 bases, with 14 bases between the two germline ends. Germline-derived CDR1 and CDR2 are LNHDA and SQIVND (reference sequence). The DNA for the CDR3 is TGTGCCAGTAGCCAAAATACAGGGCCTGGAAACACCATATATTTT. This codes for CASSQNTGPGNTIYF.

This clone was counted only a few times. V gene TRBV5-4 combines with J gene TRBJ1-5, with D uncertain. Deletions cut 0 bases from V and 1 base from J, with 14 bases between. The CDR3 runs to 17 residues. Germline CDR1 reads SGHNT; CDR2 reads YYREEE (reference sequence). The CDR3 region is CASSLGRGEGSNQPQHF. The DNA of the CDR3 is TGTGCCAGCAGCTTGGGACGCGGTGAAGGGAGCAATCAGCCCCAGCATTTT.

This chain uses TRBV5-1 with TRBJ2-7, with 15 bases that match TRBD2. Germline-derived CDR1 and CDR2 are SGHRS and YFSETQ. V shed 3 bases, J shed 2 bases, and the junction held 9 bases outside the gene matches. This CDR3 has 18 residues. The CDR3 is CASSWTSGRAGPPYEQYF. The CDR3 bases are TGCGCCAGCAGCTGGACTAGCGGGAGGGCCGGTCCCCCCTACGAGCAGTACTTC.

The chain employs TRBV21-1 and TRBJ1-3. TRBV21-1 is an annotated pseudogene. The CDR3 totals 14 residues. CDR3 sequence (DNA): TGTGCCAGCAGCAAAGAGGTTATGGGAAACACCATATATTTT. As protein: CASSKEVMGNTIYF.

The CDR3, as DNA: TGCGCCAGCAGCTTGGCGGACAGGGGGGTCTACGAGCAGTACTTC. Its translation: CASSLADRGVYEQYF. The genes are TRBV5-1 and TRBJ2-7; 10 nucleotides agree with TRBD1. Germline CDR1 reads SGHRS; CDR2 reads YFSETQ. V was pared by 0 bases and J by 3 bases, with 3 bases of the junction left unmatched. This CDR3 comprises 15 residues.

The chain is built from TRBV7-8 and TRBJ1-2; weak D call: TRBD1 (5 bases). V lost 3 bases, J lost 2 bases, and 13 bases lay in between. Germline lookup yields CDR1 SGHVS and CDR2 FQNEAQ. The CDR3 runs to 15 residues. CDR3 protein: CASSLYPGPNYGYTF. In nucleotides, the CDR3 is TGTGCCAGCAGCTTGTATCCGGGACCAAACTATGGCTACACCTTC. The full variable domain, rest sourced from reference TRBV7-8 and TRBJ1-2, is GAGVSQSPRYKVAKRGQDVALRCDPISGHVSLFWYQQALGQGPEFLTYFQNEAQLDKSGLPSDRFFAERPEGSVSTLKIQRTQQEDSAVYLCASSLYPGPNYGYTFGSGTRLTVV.

J is TRBJ2-3 and V is TRBV6-5; 7 bases align to TRBD2. This CDR3 contains 15 residues. V gave up 7 bases and J gave up 1 base; unmatched junction bases: 8. From germline, CDR1 is MNHEY and CDR2 SVGAGI. The CDR3 region is CASKRGGGGTDTQYF. Written as DNA, the CDR3 is TGTGCCAGCAAGAGGGGTGGGGGGGGCACAGATACGCAGTATTTT.

This chain joins TRBV21-1 and TRBJ2-1. TRBV21-1 is given as a pseudogene. This CDR3 region has 17 residues. This CDR3 is CASSKESLGRSYNEQFF. DNA for the CDR3: TGTGCCAGCAGCAAAGAAAGTCTTGGAAGGTCCTACAATGAGCAGTTCTTC.

This rearrangement joins TRBV23-1 to TRBJ1-1, with D possibly matching TRBD1 (6 bases). TRBV23-1 is labeled an ORF, and its function is uncertain. V was cut by 2 bases and J by 1 base, with 29 bases left in between. This CDR3 has 21 amino acids. Written as DNA, the CDR3 is TGCGCCAGCAGTCAAGGGTTACCTTTCTGCCGGGGGCGAGGGGGGAACACTGAAGCTTTCTTT. Translated: CASSQGLPFCRGRGGNTEAFF.